One sample yielded the 29 T cell receptor beta chains listed below, sequenced in a study of blood T cell repertoires in COVID-19. Assay: immunoSEQ multiplex PCR; the TCRdb copy retains only in-frame clones and omits some. The sample lists 160,000 or so clones; over 75% were seen once. What was sequenced was PBMCs or T cells enriched from blood (not recorded which). Receptor source: a human donor with acute COVID-19. The donor label of this sample is uncertain.

In its sample, this clone was seen once. V usage is TRBV9 and J usage is TRBJ1-3; D remains ambiguous. The CDR3 length is 14 residues. Germline CDR1 is SGDLS and CDR2 is YYNGEE. Between the trimmed V and J ends, which lost 0 bases and 4 bases, there was a span of 8 bases. In nucleotides, the CDR3 is TGTGCCAGCAGCGTAGCTACGGTGGGAAACACCATATATTTT. Its translation is CASSVATVGNTIYF.

This clone turned up a few times. This chain uses TRBV11-2 with TRBJ2-1, with 13 nucleotides matching TRBD2. J gave up 3 bases and V 5 bases, and 4 bases lay outside the gene matches. CDR3 length: 16 residues. Germline loops: CDR1 SGHAT, CDR2 FQNNGV. The CDR3 reads CASSRTSGGLYNEQFF. The CDR3, as DNA: TGTGCCAGCAGCCGGACTAGCGGGGGCCTCTACAATGAGCAGTTCTTC.

The chain recombines TRBV5-4 with TRBJ2-3; tentatively, D is TRBD2 (5 bases). Trimming cost V 4 bases and J 5 bases, with 14 bases left between them. Germline V CDR1 and CDR2: SGHNT, YYREEE (reference sequence). The CDR3 is made up of 14 amino acids. CDR3 nucleotide sequence: TGTGCCAGCAGCCGGAGGCCCACACAAGATACGCAGTATTTT. Residues: CASSRRPTQDTQYF.

The chain couples TRBV19 to TRBJ1-6, with D hard to call. Germline V CDR1 and CDR2: LNHDA, SQIVND (reference sequence). CDR3 length equals 15 residues. V dropped 0 bases and J dropped 7 bases, with 10 bases sitting between them. CDR3 residues: CASSIEPGGNSPLHF. CDR3 DNA: TGTGCCAGTAGTATAGAGCCGGGAGGCAATTCACCCCTCCACTTT.

This chain joins TRBV6-1 and TRBJ1-6, with D perhaps TRBD1 (6 bases). Germline lookup yields CDR1 MNHNS and CDR2 SASEGT. The ends were cut back, 1 base at V and 0 bases at J, with 10 bases in the middle. The CDR3 consists of 17 residues. The CDR3 sequence: CASSEEAGASYNSPLHF. For the CDR3, the DNA is TGTGCCAGCAGTGAAGAAGCAGGGGCCTCCTATAATTCACCCCTCCACTTT.

This chain joins TRBV12-2 and TRBJ2-1; no DNA check was done on the table's D call, TRBD2. TRBV12-2 is a pseudogene. CDR3 size: 14 residues. CDR3 in amino acids: CASRFSGGMNEQFF. The CDR3 coding sequence is TGTGCAAGTCGCTTCAGCGGGGGGATGAATGAGCAGTTCTTC.

The chain combines TRBV19 with TRBJ2-3, with 8 positions matching TRBD1. The J segment lost 4 bases and the V segment lost 5 bases, leaving 8 bases of the junction unmatched. Per the germline V gene, CDR1 is LNHDA and CDR2 is SQIVND (reference sequence). The CDR3 is made up of 15 amino acids. CDR3 amino acids: CASSSGQGSADTQYF. The CDR3 nucleotides are TGTGCCAGTAGTTCTGGACAGGGCTCCGCAGATACGCAGTATTTT.

This clone occurred once. The chain employs TRBV4-1 and TRBJ2-1, with 9 bases aligning to TRBD2. V lost 3 bases to trimming and J lost 0 bases; unmatched junction nucleotides: 6. Germline V gives CDR1 MGHRA, CDR2 YSYEKL. This CDR3 has 17 amino acids. The CDR3 DNA sequence: TGCGCCAGCAGCCAGTTTGGACTAGCGAGCTCCTACAATGAGCAGTTCTTC. It encodes CASSQFGLASSYNEQFF.

The chain recombines TRBV30 with TRBJ2-7; D not certain. V lost 3 bases and J 12 bases, leaving 15 bases between the germline ends. This CDR3 is built from 11 residues. CDR1 and CDR2 from the germline V gene are GTSNPN and SVGIG (reference sequence). As DNA, the CDR3 is TGTGCCTGGAGGCAACTTGAGCGACTGTACTTC. This sequence encodes CAWRQLERLYF. Variable domain in full (rest from reference TRBV30 and TRBJ2-7): SQTIHQWPATLVQPVGSPLSLECTVEGTSNPNLYWYRQAAGRGLQLLFYSVGIGQISSEVPQNLSASRPQDRQFILSSKKLLLSDSGFYLCAWRQLERLYFGPGTRLTVT.

This clone has a handful of counts. The rearrangement uses TRBV10-3 and TRBJ2-7; possible D gene TRBD1, 5 bases. Trimming left V 0 bases short and J 1 base short, with 7 bases between. The CDR3 is 14 amino acids. The germline V gene has CDR1 ENHRY and CDR2 SYGVKD. Written as DNA, the CDR3 is TGTGCCATCAGTGAGTCGCGACAGTCCTACGAGCAGTACTTC. Residues: CAISESRQSYEQYF.

This clone was counted a few times. The rearrangement uses TRBV11-3 and TRBJ2-7; perhaps TRBD1 as D (5 bases). In germline, CDR1 is SGHNT, CDR2 YENEEA. Trimming took off 4 bases at V and 3 bases at J, with 13 bases between the two ends. The CDR3 has 14 amino acids. Here the CDR3 reads CASSSPAGHYEQYF. For the CDR3, the DNA is TGTGCCAGCAGCTCGCCTGCAGGGCACTACGAGCAGTACTTC.

The J gene is TRBJ2-7, the V gene TRBV27, with 8 bases aligning to TRBD2. V was clipped by 4 bases and J by 2 bases; unmatched bases: 1. The germline gives CDR1 MNHEY, CDR2 SMNVEV (reference sequence). The CDR3 loop spans 13 amino acids. This chain's CDR3 is CASSSGGAYEQYF. The CDR3 DNA sequence: TGTGCCAGCAGTTCCGGGGGGGCCTACGAGCAGTACTTC.

The V and J genes are TRBV7-9 and TRBJ2-3; TRBD1 matches 11 bases. CDR1 is SEHNR, CDR2 FQNEAQ, per germline (reference sequence). The CDR3 spans 18 residues. V trimming: 3 bases; J trimming: 0 bases; junction bases outside the gene matches: 8. The DNA of the CDR3 is TGTGCCAGCAGCTTCCGGGACAGGGGGTCCCCTAGCACAGATACGCAGTATTTT. Protein product: CASSFRDRGSPSTDTQYF. Together with reference TRBV7-9 and TRBJ2-3, the CDR3 gives the full variable domain: DTGVSQNPRHKITKRGQNVTFRCDPISEHNRLYWYRQTLGQGPEFLTYFQNEAQLEKSRLLSDRFSAERPKGSFSTLEIQRTEQGDSAMYLCASSFRDRGSPSTDTQYFGPGTRLTVL.

This rearrangement joins TRBV27 to TRBJ1-3, with 10 bases identical to TRBD1. J lost 0 bases, V lost 5 bases, and 10 bases had no gene match. The CDR3 consists of 18 residues. Per germline, CDR1 MNHEY and CDR2 SMNVEV (reference sequence). The CDR3, as DNA: TGTGCCAGCAGTCCCGGGACAGGGGCTTTAAGCTCTGGAAACACCATATATTTT. It specifies CASSPGTGALSSGNTIYF.

The V gene is TRBV5-4, the J gene TRBJ1-2; 8 bases fit TRBD1. Germline assignment: CDR1 SGHNT and CDR2 YYREEE (reference sequence). J gave up 3 bases and V 5 bases, and 9 bases lay outside the gene matches. The CDR3 loop spans 15 amino acids. The CDR3 DNA follows: TGTGCCAGCAGTCCCGGGACAGGCTATGACTATGGCTACACCTTC. Its translation: CASSPGTGYDYGYTF.

The rearrangement links TRBV7-3 to TRBJ1-6; no firm D call. Looked up from germline, CDR1 is SGHTA and CDR2 is FQGTGA. The CDR3 runs 15 residues. V gave up 1 base and J gave up 5 bases, with 9 bases separating them. The CDR3 sequence: CASSLSNSNNSPLHF. CDR3 DNA: TGTGCCAGCAGCTTAAGCAACAGTAATAATTCACCCCTCCACTTT.

The chain couples TRBV12-3 or TRBV12-4 to TRBJ2-3; a possible D gene is TRBD1 (6 bases). This CDR3 region has 13 residues. V shed 6 bases and J shed 8 bases, with 15 bases lying between them. The CDR3 here is CASSQGGGATQYF. The CDR3 DNA reads as TGTGCCAGCAGCCAAGGGGGTGGGGCTACGCAGTATTTT.

This chain connects TRBV10-3 to TRBJ2-7, with 9 positions matching TRBD1. The CDR3 has 14 residues. With V trimmed by 7 bases and J by 4 bases, 8 bases remained unmatched. CDR1 is ENHRY, CDR2 SYGVKD, per germline. CDR3 DNA sequence: TGTGCCATCACCGAGGGACAGGGAAAGTACGAGCAGTACTTC. Protein product: CAITEGQGKYEQYF.

This clone was recorded once. The gene calls are TRBV2 and TRBJ2-3, with no clear D. Looked up from germline, CDR1 is SNHLY and CDR2 is FYNNEI. V shed 7 bases and J shed 2 bases, with 4 bases lying between them. There are 11 residues in the CDR3. The CDR3 nucleotides are TGTGCCAGCACTTACACAGATACGCAGTATTTT. Translated, it gives CASTYTDTQYF.

V is TRBV19 and J is TRBJ1-2; possibly TRBD1 for D (6 bases). Germline V gene data show CDR1 as LNHDA and CDR2 as SQIVND (reference sequence). The CDR3 is 12 amino acids. V was cut by 7 bases and J by 10 bases, with 16 bases left in between. CDR3 in DNA: TGTGCCAGTACCCTGGCGGACAGACCCTACACCTTC. Translation: CASTLADRPYTF.

This chain connects TRBV5-1 to TRBJ1-2, with TRBD1 as a possible D gene (6 bases). This CDR3 spans 14 amino acids. V was clipped by 0 bases and J by 6 bases, with 12 bases between them. The germline CDR1 and CDR2 sequences are SGHRS and YFSETQ. The CDR3 here is CASSLESGVHGYTF. In DNA form, the CDR3 reads TGCGCCAGCAGCTTGGAGTCAGGGGTACATGGCTACACCTTC.

The CDR3 loop reads CASSAPPGQGAGELFF. DNA of the CDR3: TGTGCCAGTAGTGCGCCCCCGGGACAGGGCGCCGGGGAGCTGTTTTTT. The chain couples TRBV19 to TRBJ2-2, with 9 bases fitting TRBD1. Looked up from germline, CDR1 is LNHDA and CDR2 is SQIVND (reference sequence). CDR3 length equals 16 residues. V was pared by 5 bases and J by 6 bases, with 10 bases of the junction left unmatched.

The J gene is TRBJ2-7, the V gene TRBV5-6; possible D gene TRBD1, 6 bases. The CDR3 length is 13 residues. The V gene's germline CDR1 is SGHDT and CDR2 YYEEEE. Trimming left V 2 bases short and J 6 bases short, with 12 bases between. CDR3 nucleotides: TGTGCCAGCAGCTTAGGGGGATCGGCCGAGCAGTACTTC. Encoded protein: CASSLGGSAEQYF.

V is TRBV6-5 and J is TRBJ1-6; D not certain. V was clipped by 8 bases and J by 7 bases, with 9 bases between them. This CDR3 is 12 amino acids long. Germline V gene lookup returns CDR1 MNHEY and CDR2 SVGAGI. Here the CDR3 reads CASSVTNSPLHF. The CDR3 DNA reads as TGTGCCAGCTCAGTAACCAATTCACCCCTCCACTTT.

The V gene is TRBV9, the J gene TRBJ1-2; D uncertain. The V end was cut by 0 bases, the J end by 6 bases, with 9 bases between. The CDR3 length is 13 residues. Germline loops: CDR1 SGDLS, CDR2 YYNGEE. The CDR3 loop reads CASSVDRMHGYTF. The CDR3 DNA follows: TGTGCCAGCAGCGTAGACAGAATGCATGGCTACACCTTC.

This rearrangement joins TRBV5-4 to TRBJ1-2; 7 nucleotides align to TRBD1. The CDR3 runs to 17 residues. The V gene's germline CDR1 is SGHNT and CDR2 YYREEE (reference sequence). Trimming took 0 bases from V and 7 from J; bases not matched to a gene: 15. The CDR3 DNA reads as TGTGCCAGCAGCTTGGGCAGGGGGGTACAGGGAGCGGCTGGCTACACCTTC. It yields the protein CASSLGRGVQGAAGYTF. The full variable domain, its missing parts supplied by reference TRBV5-4 and TRBJ1-2, is ETGVTQSPTHLIKTRGQQVTLRCSSQSGHNTVSWYQQALGQGPQFIFQYYREEENGRGNFPPRFSGLQFPNYSSELNVNALELDDSALYLCASSLGRGVQGAAGYTFGSGTRLTVV.

V gene TRBV9 combines with J gene TRBJ1-5, with TRBD1 identical over 8 bases. The CDR3 totals 19 residues. From germline, CDR1 is SGDLS and CDR2 YYNGEE. J was trimmed by 3 bases and V by 3 bases; bases with no gene match: 17. The CDR3 loop is CASSDPETSDRANNQPQHF. The CDR3 coding sequence is TGTGCCAGCAGCGATCCCGAGACCTCGGACAGGGCGAACAATCAGCCCCAGCATTTT.

The chain combines TRBV25-1 with TRBJ1-1, with TRBD1 as a possible D gene (6 bases). Germline CDR1 and CDR2: MGHDK and SYGVNS. The CDR3 contains 15 residues. Trimming shortened V by 1 base and J by 11 bases, and 20 bases separated the two germline ends. CDR3 region: CASSESGGGSVSAFF. Written as DNA, the CDR3 is TGTGCCAGCAGTGAATCCGGGGGGGGCTCGGTGAGTGCTTTCTTT.

This clone was seen only once. The chain couples TRBV4-2 to TRBJ2-6; 7 nucleotides match TRBD1. This CDR3 is built from 17 residues. Trimming removed 3 bases from V and 4 bases from J; junction bases left unmatched: 9. Germline V CDR1 and CDR2: LGHNA, YNFKEQ. CDR3 region: CASSQEKTGLGANVLTF. The DNA of the CDR3 is TGTGCCAGCAGCCAGGAAAAGACAGGGTTGGGGGCCAACGTCCTGACTTTC.